Below are 19 T cell receptor beta chains sequenced from a single sample in a study of regulatory T cells in long-lasting Graves disease (dated by TCRdb to the early 2020s). Libraries were made using multiplex PCR. Sequencing instrument: Illumina HiSeq 4000. TCR beta libraries were built with iRepertoire HTBI primers and Arm-PCR amplification of CDR3 regions. TCRdb reworked the public reads: Q25 trimming with fastp, MiXCR clone assembly, productive beta chains retained. CDR3 protein sequences are deduplicated, and each keeps its most common genes and DNA. The sample records 400,000 to 500,000 distinct CDR3 sequences, around 20% of which are singletons. The ten most abundant clones make up 13% to 15% of the sample. What this sample's time point label stands for: persistent/refractory GD, antithyroid drugs over 5 years with positive TRAb. For both TCR sequencing and RNA sequencing, RNA was extracted from PBMCs using TRIzol.

The material was peripheral blood mononuclear cells (PBMCs), obtained when the disease was refractory, from a patient treated with antithyroid drugs. These receptors were taken from a female donor with Graves disease.

This clonotype was recorded many times. The chain combines TRBV11-2 with TRBJ1-4; 8 bases are shared with TRBD1. Losses at the gene ends were 1 base for V and 7 bases for J; bases not matched to a gene: 2. Per germline, CDR1 SGHAT and CDR2 FQNNGV. CDR3 size: 14 residues. The CDR3 reads CASSLGDRGEKLFF. CDR3 bases: TGTGCCAGCAGCTTAGGCGACAGGGGTGAAAAACTGTTTTTT.

This clonotype was counted ten times or more. An end of the junction does not agree with germline; a read error may underlie this. This sequence joins TRBV5-1 and TRBJ1-4, with D unclear. Germline V CDR1 and CDR2: SGHRS, YFSETQ. This CDR3 is 12 amino acids long. The CDR3 coding sequence is TGTGCCAGCAGCGCAAGACTTGAAAAACTGTTTTTT. It specifies CASSARLEKLFF.

The genes are TRBV18 and TRBJ2-1; no clear D. The CDR3 contains 11 residues. Trimming took off 5 bases at V and 10 bases at J, with 9 bases between the two ends. Germline V gene data show CDR1 as KGHSH and CDR2 as LQKENI. This chain's CDR3 is CASSSIGEQFF. CDR3 bases: TGTGCCAGCTCATCAATAGGGGAGCAGTTCTTC.

This clonotype was detected a few times. The CDR3 DNA follows: TGCAGTCAGACTAGCGGGAGTACAGATACGCAGTATTTT. It is translated as CSQTSGSTDTQYF. This chain links TRBV20-1 with TRBJ2-3; 12 bases align to TRBD2. V lost 8 bases, J lost 3 bases, and 3 bases stayed unmatched. The CDR3 totals 13 residues. Germline lookup yields CDR1 DFQATT and CDR2 SNEGSKA (reference sequence).

V and J are TRBV5-1 and TRBJ1-4; D call uncertain. V shed 1 base and J shed 6 bases, with 10 bases lying between them. The CDR3 is made up of 14 amino acids. Per the germline V gene, CDR1 is SGHRS and CDR2 is YFSETQ. CDR3 sequence reads: CASSLTSFHEKLFF. The CDR3, as DNA: TGCGCCAGCAGCTTGACTAGTTTCCATGAAAAACTGTTTTTT.

The table lists this clonotype with many counts. This chain connects TRBV20-1 to TRBJ1-1, with D unclear. CDR1 DFQATT and CDR2 SNEGSKA come from the germline V gene (reference sequence). V lost 1 base to trimming and J lost 1 base, with 7 bases between them. The CDR3 totals 13 residues. This CDR3 reads CSARGPANTEAFF. The DNA of the CDR3 is TGCAGTGCTAGAGGGCCAGCGAACACTGAAGCTTTCTTT.

V gene TRBV20-1 combines with J gene TRBJ2-7; D unresolved. The CDR3 length is 16 residues. V shed 5 bases and J shed 3 bases, with 23 bases lying between them. The V gene's germline CDR1 is DFQATT and CDR2 SNEGSKA (reference sequence). The CDR3 region is CSALVTGPKADYEQYF. The CDR3 nucleotides read TGCAGTGCTCTCGTTACCGGGCCCAAGGCGGACTACGAGCAGTACTTC.

The chain recombines TRBV27 with TRBJ1-1; maybe TRBD1 (5 bases). V lost 3 bases, J lost 7 bases, and 18 bases lay in between. The CDR3 runs 15 residues. Looked up from germline, CDR1 is MNHEY and CDR2 is SMNVEV (reference sequence). The CDR3 sequence is CASSFGRVAGIEAFF. As DNA, the CDR3 is TGTGCCAGCAGTTTTGGCAGGGTGGCAGGCATTGAAGCTTTCTTT.

This clonotype has a single count. A read error may produce the germline difference seen at one junction end. V usage is TRBV12-3 or TRBV12-4 and J usage is TRBJ1-2; D gene unclear. The CDR3 is 13 amino acids. CDR3 region: CASSYGLAYGYSF. CDR3 coding DNA: TGTGCCAGCAGTTACGGGCTGGCCTATGGCTACAGCTTC.

This clonotype was counted only a few times. The J gene is TRBJ1-1, the V gene TRBV19; D is uncertain. CDR3 length: 13 residues. Trimming cost V 1 base and J 6 bases, with 9 bases left between them. CDR1 is LNHDA and CDR2 is SQIVND in the germline V gene (reference sequence). CDR3 sequence (DNA): TGTGCCAGTAGTATAGCTGGGGTGCCTGAAGCTTTCTTT. Translation: CASSIAGVPEAFF.

The sample holds a few counts of this clonotype. The rearrangement joins TRBV5-4 to TRBJ2-2, with TRBD1 matching 7 bases. Germline V gene sequence: CDR1 SGHNT, CDR2 YYREEE (reference sequence). Trimming took 4 bases from V and 1 from J; bases not matched to a gene: 4. This CDR3 is 15 amino acids long. The CDR3, as DNA: TGTGCCAGCAGCATACAGGGGTGGAACACCGGGGAGCTGTTTTTT. This translates into CASSIQGWNTGELFF.

This clonotype came up many times. The chain uses TRBV2 and TRBJ2-1, with 7 bases fitting TRBD2. CDR3 size: 16 residues. V lost 4 bases and J lost 1; bases outside the gene matches: 7. Germline CDR1 reads SNHLY; CDR2 reads FYNNEI. The CDR3 loop reads CASSVSGPRSYNEQFF. The CDR3 DNA is TGTGCCAGCAGTGTTAGCGGGCCGCGTTCCTACAATGAGCAGTTCTTC.

This rearrangement joins TRBV4-1 to TRBJ2-1; D might be TRBD2 (6 bases). V lost 1 base and J 3 bases, leaving 16 bases between the germline ends. Germline V lookup: CDR1 MGHRA, CDR2 YSYEKL. The CDR3 is 17 amino acids. Here the CDR3 DNA reads TGCGCCAGCAGCCAAGGCCCGGGACTCCCTCACTACAATGAGCAGTTCTTC. Its translation: CASSQGPGLPHYNEQFF.

This clonotype has at least ten counts. The CDR3: CSAARGVNYGYTF. The CDR3 DNA reads TGCAGTGCTGCCCGGGGGGTTAACTATGGCTACACCTTC. The chain has TRBV20-1 and TRBJ1-2, with D maybe TRBD1 (5 bases). The ends were cut back, 5 bases at V and 1 base at J, with 11 bases in the middle. The CDR3 length is 13 residues. The V gene's germline CDR1 is DFQATT and CDR2 SNEGSKA (reference sequence).

Ten or more counts support this clonotype. The V call is TRBV2, the J call TRBJ2-2; no clear D. Germline CDR1 and CDR2: SNHLY and FYNNEI. The V end lost 3 bases, the J end lost 3 bases, and 2 bases lay between the germline ends. There are 12 residues in the CDR3. CDR3 region: CASSDDTGELFF. The CDR3 DNA reads TGTGCCAGCAGTGACGACACCGGGGAGCTGTTTTTT.

This clonotype was recorded many times. The J gene is TRBJ2-5, the V gene TRBV28, with D possibly matching TRBD2 (5 bases). The V and J ends lost 2 bases and 3 bases respectively, with 10 bases between them. The CDR3 covers 14 residues. The germline V gene encodes CDR1 MDHEN and CDR2 SYDVKM. The CDR3 sequence: CASSLISEKETQYF. The CDR3, as DNA: TGTGCCAGCAGTTTAATTAGCGAAAAAGAGACCCAGTACTTC.

Many counts were recorded for this clonotype. The chain couples TRBV6-5 to TRBJ1-1; TRBD1 is a possible D gene (5 bases). V lost 0 bases, J lost 3 bases, and 8 bases lay in between. The germline gives CDR1 MNHEY, CDR2 SVGAGI. The CDR3 consists of 14 residues. The CDR3 DNA sequence: TGTGCCAGCAGTTACTCGAGGGGAGACACTGAAGCTTTCTTT. Encoded protein: CASSYSRGDTEAFF.

The chain is built from TRBV20-1 and TRBJ2-2; D is uncertain. CDR1 is DFQATT and CDR2 is SNEGSKA in the germline V gene (reference sequence). Trimming pared 2 bases from V and 6 bases from J, leaving 10 bases between. The CDR3 consists of 13 residues. CDR3 nucleotide sequence: TGCAGTGCTAGATGGGATTTATCCGGGGAGCTGTTTTTT. Amino acid sequence: CSARWDLSGELFF.

This clonotype was recorded many times. The rearrangement joins TRBV10-1 to TRBJ2-7; 9 bases align to TRBD2. This CDR3 has 15 residues. V shed 0 bases and J 6 bases; nucleotides not matched to a gene: 6. Germline V lookup: CDR1 WNHNN, CDR2 SYGVQD (reference sequence). CDR3 protein: CASSESLVAGAEQYF. For the CDR3, the DNA is TGCGCCAGCAGTGAGTCATTGGTAGCGGGAGCCGAGCAGTACTTC.